The entry below describes one T cell receptor beta chain. Antigen specificity is unknown. The data are from a study of T cell repertoires in cytomegalovirus infection. Study overall: Public signatures in TCR beta pointed to CMV infection and matching HLA type.

Findings and caveats of the study: The ex vivo response was dominated by HLA-C-restricted CMV-specific TCR beta clonotypes. The cumulative frequency of public TCR beta families distinguished individuals who carried CMV together with the relevant HLA.

From the reads, TCRdb called clonotypes with MiXCR, one entry per CDR3 protein. The sample lists under 300,000 distinct CDR3 sequences, around an eighth occurring once. Sequencing was carried out using PBMCs. This clonotype was sampled from a human donor in good health (CMV status not recorded). Some clones in this sample may be carry-over from other donors' samples.

Written as DNA, the CDR3 is TGTGCCAGTAAGGGGCAGGGGGCTGACTACGAGCAGTACTTC. Its translation: CASKGQGADYEQYF. The gene calls are TRBV19 and TRBJ2-7, with 8 bases fitting TRBD1. The V gene end was trimmed by 7 bases and the J gene end by 3 bases; junction bases not matched to a gene: 8. CDR1 and CDR2 from the germline V gene are LNHDA and SQIVND (reference sequence). The CDR3 has 14 residues.